The 28 T cell receptor beta chains below were found in one sample sequenced in a study of neurological immune-mediated disorders. TCRdb fed the 5' RACE reads into MiXCR, producing one record per CDR3 protein. The sample includes 65,000 to 85,000 distinct CDR3 sequences, about 5.6% of them seen just once. Time point denoted: longitudinal time-point 2. Sample: PBMCs. Every receptor here comes from an older woman with multiple sclerosis.

This clonotype was recorded many times. The V and J genes are TRBV20-1 and TRBJ1-2; maybe TRBD1 (6 bases). Trimming cost V 5 bases and J 0 bases, with 19 bases left between them. Germline CDR1 DFQATT, CDR2 SNEGSKA (reference sequence). The CDR3 is 16 amino acids. This CDR3 reads CSARSTGLVSNYGYTF. CDR3 nucleotides: TGCAGTGCTCGGTCGACAGGTCTTGTTTCTAACTATGGCTACACCTTC.

The chain joins TRBV10-3 to TRBJ1-1; D is unclear. V shed 6 bases and J shed 5 bases, with 13 bases lying between them. The CDR3 runs to 13 residues. Germline V lookup: CDR1 ENHRY, CDR2 SYGVKD. CDR3 DNA sequence: TGTGCCATCAGCCCCGTGTCGGGGACTGAAGCTTTCTTT. Amino acids: CAISPVSGTEAFF.

This clonotype was counted ten times or more. The chain carries TRBV6-6 and TRBJ2-5; 10 bases are shared with TRBD2. The length of the CDR3 is 16 residues. The V segment lost 4 bases and the J segment 1 base; nucleotides outside the gene matches: 6. The V gene's germline CDR1 is MNHNY and CDR2 SVGAGI (reference sequence). CDR3 DNA: TGTGCCAGCAGTTTATTCCTAGCGGGGGTCCAAGAGACCCAGTACTTC. It codes for CASSLFLAGVQETQYF.

This clonotype was seen repeatedly, ten times or more. The chain employs TRBV25-1 and TRBJ2-7; D is uncertain. CDR1 and CDR2 from the germline V gene are MGHDK and SYGVNS. This CDR3 comprises 14 residues. V was clipped by 3 bases and J by 1 base, with 10 bases between them. The CDR3 sequence: CASSEPGTSYEQYF. The CDR3 bases are TGTGCCAGCAGTGAGCCCGGTACGTCCTACGAGCAGTACTTC.

This clonotype was detected many times. The chain employs TRBV20-1 and TRBJ2-5; 8 positions match TRBD2. This CDR3 contains 15 residues. CDR1 is DFQATT and CDR2 is SNEGSKA in the germline V gene (reference sequence). V lost 4 bases, J lost 1 base, and 8 bases stayed unmatched. In DNA form, the CDR3 reads TGCAGTGCTACCCCCGGGGGGGGACTCCAAGAGACCCAGTACTTC. Encoded protein: CSATPGGGLQETQYF.

This clonotype came up many times. The chain recombines TRBV5-1 with TRBJ2-3, with 9 bases identical to TRBD1. The CDR3 has 15 amino acids. Per germline, CDR1 SGHRS and CDR2 YFSETQ. The trim removed 3 bases at V and 0 bases at J, leaving 2 bases unmatched. The CDR3 loop is CASSWDRESTDTQYF. CDR3 nucleotides: TGCGCCAGCAGCTGGGACAGGGAGAGCACAGATACGCAGTATTTT.

This clonotype was detected only a few times. This chain joins TRBV7-8 and TRBJ2-7, with D unclear. There are 14 residues in the CDR3. V was pared by 1 base and J by 4 bases, with 11 bases between. Germline V gene data show CDR1 as SGHVS and CDR2 as FQNEAQ. CDR3 DNA sequence: TGTGCCAGCAGCTTAGTTCAAAGTCAGTACGAGCAGTACTTC. It is translated as CASSLVQSQYEQYF.

The sample holds many counts of this clonotype. V is TRBV6-5 and J is TRBJ1-1; 8 bases are a match to TRBD1. V shed 2 bases and J 6 bases; nucleotides not matched to a gene: 11. Germline CDR1 reads MNHEY; CDR2 reads SVGAGI. The CDR3 contains 16 residues. CDR3 in DNA: TGTGCCAGCAGTTACAGGGTGTCAGGGGGCCGGGCTGAAGCTTTCTTT. It encodes CASSYRVSGGRAEAFF.

This clonotype was counted many times. The junction departs from germline at one end; a sequencing error may be responsible. The chain links TRBV5-1 to TRBJ2-1, with 8 positions matching TRBD2. CDR3 length: 15 residues. Germline CDR1 is SGHRS and CDR2 is YFSETQ. The CDR3 DNA is TGTGCCAGCAGTCTCAGCGGGAGCTCCTACAATGAGCAGTTCTTC. Translating it yields CASSLSGSSYNEQFF. Full variable domain (outside the CDR3, taken from reference TRBV5-1 and TRBJ2-1): KAGVTQTPRYLIKTRGQQVTLSCSPISGHRSVSWYQQTPGQGLQFLFEYFSETQRNKGNFPGRFSGRQFSNSRSEMNVSTLELGDSALYLCASSLSGSSYNEQFFGPGTRLTVL.

The chain links TRBV6-1 to TRBJ1-1; TRBD1 is a possible D gene (6 bases). CDR3 length: 17 residues. Germline-derived CDR1 and CDR2 are MNHNS and SASEGT. The V end lost 6 bases, the J end lost 1 base, and 21 bases lay between the germline ends. The CDR3 loop reads CASRSPVPGHRNTEAFF. The CDR3 region has the DNA TGTGCCAGCAGATCCCCCGTCCCGGGACATAGGAACACTGAAGCTTTCTTT.

This clonotype was recorded many times. The chain couples TRBV10-3 to TRBJ1-5; D gene uncertain. Germline CDR1 reads ENHRY; CDR2 reads SYGVKD. Trimming removed 8 bases from V and 0 bases from J, with 14 bases in between. The CDR3 totals 15 residues. The CDR3 nucleotides read TGTGCCATCCACCCCGGTGACATTAGCAATCAGCCCCAGCATTTT. Residues: CAIHPGDISNQPQHF.

This clonotype was detected many times. This chain connects TRBV20-1 to TRBJ1-2, with 8 positions matching TRBD1. Germline CDR1 and CDR2: DFQATT and SNEGSKA (reference sequence). The length of the CDR3 is 16 residues. Trimming took 0 bases from V and 2 from J; bases not matched to a gene: 8. The CDR3 loop is CSARDLGQGPNYGYTF. CDR3 DNA sequence: TGCAGTGCTAGAGATCTAGGACAGGGCCCAAACTATGGCTACACCTTC.

CDR3 residues: CASSLDGPDNEQFF. The CDR3 DNA follows: TGTGCCAGCAGCTTAGACGGGCCAGACAATGAGCAGTTCTTC. The rearrangement links TRBV7-8 to TRBJ2-1, with unresolved D. Trimming shortened V by 1 base and J by 5 bases, and 9 bases separated the two germline ends. The V gene's germline CDR1 is SGHVS and CDR2 FQNEAQ. The CDR3 spans 14 residues.

This clonotype was found many times. This rearrangement joins TRBV5-1 to TRBJ1-1; D is undetermined. Trimming took off 5 bases at V and 5 bases at J, with 16 bases between the two ends. Germline V lookup: CDR1 SGHRS, CDR2 YFSETQ. The length of the CDR3 is 14 residues. CDR3 sequence reads: CASRSDWRSTEAFF. Here the CDR3 DNA reads TGCGCCAGCAGGTCTGACTGGAGGAGTACTGAAGCTTTCTTT.

This clonotype occurred many times. The V gene is TRBV20-1, the J gene TRBJ1-1, with TRBD1 identical over 7 bases. In germline, CDR1 is DFQATT, CDR2 SNEGSKA (reference sequence). The trim removed 2 bases at V and 5 bases at J, leaving 14 bases unmatched. The CDR3 spans 16 residues. The CDR3 DNA reads TGCAGTGCTAGATTCCGGGACAGAAGAGGGTGGACTGAAGCTTTCTTT. It specifies CSARFRDRRGWTEAFF.

This clonotype came up many times. V is TRBV12-3 or TRBV12-4 and J is TRBJ1-2, with D perhaps TRBD1 (5 bases). V was pared by 7 bases and J by 8 bases, with 17 bases between. This CDR3 region has 13 residues. The CDR3 region is CASIKGRAEGYTF. The CDR3 coding sequence is TGTGCCAGCATTAAGGGCAGGGCAGAGGGCTACACCTTC.

This clonotype was recorded at least ten times. The gene calls are TRBV20-1 and TRBJ1-1; D not certain. The CDR3 loop spans 12 amino acids. Germline CDR1 reads DFQATT; CDR2 reads SNEGSKA (reference sequence). CDR3 DNA sequence: TGCAGCCCCCCCCGGGTCAACACTGAAGCTTTCTTT. It yields the protein CSPPRVNTEAFF.

This clonotype was observed at least ten times. The rearrangement joins TRBV3-1 to TRBJ2-6; D not resolved. The CDR3 totals 16 residues. CDR1 is LGHDT and CDR2 is YNNKEL in the germline V gene (reference sequence). V dropped 0 bases and J dropped 3 bases, with 9 bases sitting between them. This CDR3 is CASSQDLGFGANVLTF. In DNA, the CDR3 is TGTGCCAGCAGCCAAGATCTGGGGTTTGGGGCCAACGTCCTGACTTTC.

The J gene is TRBJ2-1, the V gene TRBV20-1; 9 bases are shared with TRBD1. Germline values: CDR1 DFQATT, CDR2 SNEGSKA (reference sequence). CDR3 size: 13 residues. Trimming removed 1 base from V and 10 bases from J; junction bases left unmatched: 5. In DNA form, the CDR3 reads TGCAGTGCTAGAGGACAGGGGGAAAAAGAGCAGTTCTTC. Amino acid sequence: CSARGQGEKEQFF.

This clonotype was counted at least ten times. This chain joins TRBV20-1 and TRBJ2-7; D gene uncertain. The CDR3 contains 15 residues. The germline CDR1 and CDR2 sequences are DFQATT and SNEGSKA (reference sequence). Trimming took off 5 bases at V and 0 bases at J, with 17 bases between the two ends. DNA of the CDR3: TGCAGTGCTTGGAGTACAGCGCTACCCTCCTACGAGCAGTACTTC. It specifies CSAWSTALPSYEQYF.

This clonotype was found many times. The rearrangement joins TRBV20-1 to TRBJ2-3; 7 nucleotides line up with TRBD1. V lost 0 bases, J lost 0 bases, and 6 bases stayed unmatched. The CDR3 spans 16 residues. In germline, CDR1 is DFQATT, CDR2 SNEGSKA (reference sequence). The CDR3 spells CSAREARGKSTDTQYF. In nucleotides, the CDR3 is TGCAGTGCTAGAGAGGCCAGGGGGAAAAGCACAGATACGCAGTATTTT.

This clonotype was detected ten times or more. The rearrangement links TRBV18 to TRBJ2-1; 14 nucleotides line up with TRBD2. The ends lost 3 bases at V and 0 bases at J; junction bases unmatched: 4. In germline, CDR1 is KGHSH, CDR2 LQKENI. The CDR3 is 18 residues long. Here the CDR3 reads CASSPGLAGVSSYNEQFF. CDR3 nucleotide sequence: TGTGCCAGCTCACCGGGACTAGCGGGGGTTAGCTCCTACAATGAGCAGTTCTTC.

This clonotype was counted ten times or more. The V gene is TRBV5-1, the J gene TRBJ2-3; tentative D call: TRBD2 (5 bases). CDR1 and CDR2 from the germline V gene are SGHRS and YFSETQ. The CDR3 runs 15 residues. The V gene lost 2 bases and the J gene lost 0 bases, with 10 bases spanning the gap. DNA for the CDR3: TGCGCCAGCAGCTTTGAGCGGTCTAGCACAGATACGCAGTATTTT. It codes for CASSFERSSTDTQYF. Combining the CDR3 with reference TRBV5-1 and TRBJ2-3 gives the whole variable domain KAGVTQTPRYLIKTRGQQVTLSCSPISGHRSVSWYQQTPGQGLQFLFEYFSETQRNKGNFPGRFSGRQFSNSRSEMNVSTLELGDSALYLCASSFERSSTDTQYFGPGTRLTVL.

This clonotype occurred many times. CDR3: CASSPEQGSSSYEQYF. The CDR3 coding sequence is TGTGCCAGCTCACCCGAACAGGGGTCTAGCTCCTACGAGCAGTACTTC. The rearrangement uses TRBV18 and TRBJ2-7, with 7 bases matching TRBD1. Germline CDR1 and CDR2: KGHSH and LQKENI. J was trimmed by 0 bases and V by 3 bases; bases with no gene match: 8. This CDR3 region has 16 residues.

This clonotype came up many times. The CDR3 sequence: CSARQGAQNTEAFF. For the CDR3, the DNA is TGCAGTGCTCGACAGGGGGCGCAGAACACTGAAGCTTTCTTT. V usage is TRBV20-1 and J usage is TRBJ1-1, with 10 bases aligning to TRBD1. Germline-derived CDR1 and CDR2 are DFQATT and SNEGSKA (reference sequence). After removal of 5 bases from V and 1 base from J, the junction contained 4 bases not matched to a gene. The CDR3 loop spans 14 amino acids.

This clonotype occurred many times. J is TRBJ2-5 and V is TRBV28; 8 bases match TRBD1. The CDR3 is 13 residues long. CDR1 is MDHEN and CDR2 is SYDVKM in the germline V gene. Trimming took 5 bases from V and 5 from J; bases not matched to a gene: 4. The DNA for the CDR3 is TGTGCCAGCAGTGGACAGGGTTGGGAGACCCAGTACTTC. Amino acid sequence: CASSGQGWETQYF.

This clonotype was observed at least ten times. V is TRBV5-1 and J is TRBJ1-4; D gene ambiguous. The CDR3 length is 15 residues. The germline V gene has CDR1 SGHRS and CDR2 YFSETQ. Trimming cost V 0 bases and J 2 bases, with 8 bases left between them. CDR3 residues: CASSLEGRTNEKLFF. The CDR3, as DNA: TGCGCCAGCAGCTTGGAAGGGAGGACTAATGAAAAACTGTTTTTT.

This clonotype was detected many times. The chain joins TRBV28 to TRBJ1-5, with D unclear. Germline CDR1 and CDR2: MDHEN and SYDVKM. The CDR3 is made up of 13 amino acids. V lost 3 bases and J 7 bases, leaving 10 bases between the germline ends. CDR3: CASSFPGSQPQHF. The CDR3 nucleotides are TGTGCCAGCAGTTTCCCGGGGTCCCAGCCCCAGCATTTT. The full variable domain, its missing parts supplied by reference TRBV28 and TRBJ1-5, is DVKVTQSSRYLVKRTGEKVFLECVQDMDHENMFWYRQDPGLGLRLIYFSYDVKMKEKGDIPEGYSVSREKKERFSLILESASTNQTSMYLCASSFPGSQPQHFGDGTRLSIL.